Listed below are T cell receptor beta chains from one sample, sequenced in a study of T-cell reconstitution after alpha-beta-depleted transplantation in children. TCRdb re-called the PCR reads with MiXCR, one entry per CDR3 protein. The sample has some 350,000 distinct CDR3 sequences, 10% seen once. The input for sequencing was PBMCs from the stem cell graft donor, taken from the stem cell graft. The receptors shown here come from a human donor who donated a stem cell graft to a child with acute lymphoblastic leukemia. Both conserved end residues are part of each CDR3. Fields, in order: J gene, V gene, D gene, clone size, CDR3 DNA, CDR3 protein. The D gene is left open where the match is weak. The size entry is marked missing in some rows and otherwise reads once, few, many or a size class.

j_gene: TRBJ2-1; v_gene: TRBV7-2; d_gene: .; abundance: few; CDR3nt: TGTGCCAGCAGCTTAAATTTAGGGCCGCCCTACAATGAGCAGTTCTTC; CDR3aa: CASSLNLGPPYNEQFF
j_gene: TRBJ2-2; v_gene: TRBV29-1; d_gene: .; abundance: few; CDR3nt: TGCAGCGTTGATGATAGATCGAACACCGGGGAGCTGTTTTTT; CDR3aa: CSVDDRSNTGELFF
j_gene: TRBJ1-1; v_gene: TRBV5-1; d_gene: .; abundance: few; CDR3nt: TGCGCCAGCAGCATCGGGGCGAACACTGAAGCTTTCTTT; CDR3aa: CASSIGANTEAFF
j_gene: TRBJ2-7; v_gene: TRBV10-3; d_gene: .; abundance: few; CDR3nt: TGTGCCATCAGCCGGTCGTACGAGCAGTACTTC; CDR3aa: CAISRSYEQYF
j_gene: TRBJ2-3; v_gene: TRBV5-6; d_gene: TRBD2; abundance: few; CDR3nt: TGTGCCAGCAGCTTGGTGGCTAGCGGTTCCACAGATACGCAGTATTTT; CDR3aa: CASSLVASGSTDTQYF
j_gene: TRBJ2-1; v_gene: TRBV7-8; d_gene: TRBD2; abundance: many; CDR3nt: TGTGCCAGCAGCTTAGTTGCTAGCGGGAGGGCCGGCAATGAGCAGTTCTTC; CDR3aa: CASSLVASGRAGNEQFF
j_gene: TRBJ1-5; v_gene: TRBV5-1; d_gene: .; abundance: few; CDR3nt: TGCGCCAGCAGCCGGGATTTAGATCAGCCCCAGCATTTT; CDR3aa: CASSRDLDQPQHF
j_gene: TRBJ2-3; v_gene: TRBV20-1; d_gene: TRBD2; abundance: few; CDR3nt: TGCAGTGCTCCGGCACTAGCGGGGGCCACAGATACGCAGTATTTT; CDR3aa: CSAPALAGATDTQYF
j_gene: TRBJ2-1; v_gene: TRBV20-1; d_gene: TRBD2; abundance: few; CDR3nt: TGCAGTGCCTACGGGACTAGCGGGACCCCTTTCGCCAATGAGCAGTTCTTC; CDR3aa: CSAYGTSGTPFANEQFF
j_gene: TRBJ2-1; v_gene: TRBV7-2; d_gene: TRBD2; abundance: few; CDR3nt: TGTGCCAGCATATATGGACTAGCGGGGGCCAATGAGCAGTTCTTC; CDR3aa: CASIYGLAGANEQFF
j_gene: TRBJ2-7; v_gene: TRBV20-1; d_gene: .; abundance: few; CDR3nt: TGCAGTGCTAGCAAGGGGGGAGGAGGGAGCGAGCAGTACTTC; CDR3aa: CSASKGGGGSEQYF
j_gene: TRBJ2-7; v_gene: TRBV5-1; d_gene: TRBD1; abundance: .; CDR3nt: TGCGCCAGCAGAACAGGGGGCGCTTCCTACGAGCAGTACTTC; CDR3aa: CASRTGGASYEQYF
j_gene: TRBJ2-1; v_gene: TRBV5-1; d_gene: TRBD2; abundance: many; CDR3nt: TGCGCCAGCAGCCAACCTTCGAGACTAGCGGGAGGGACAAATGAGCAGTTCTTC; CDR3aa: CASSQPSRLAGGTNEQFF
j_gene: TRBJ2-1; v_gene: TRBV7-2; d_gene: .; abundance: few; CDR3nt: TGTGCCAGCAGCGGGGGGACCCCCAATGAGCAGTTCTTC; CDR3aa: CASSGGTPNEQFF
j_gene: TRBJ2-3; v_gene: TRBV5-5; d_gene: TRBD1; abundance: few; CDR3nt: TGTGCCAGCAGCTCCAGACAGGGCGGCACAGATACGCAGTATTTT; CDR3aa: CASSSRQGGTDTQYF
j_gene: TRBJ2-1; v_gene: TRBV7-2; d_gene: TRBD1; abundance: few; CDR3nt: TGTGCCAGCAGCTTCCCGACAGGGGCGGGCAATGAGCAGTTCTTC; CDR3aa: CASSFPTGAGNEQFF
j_gene: TRBJ2-1; v_gene: TRBV4-3; d_gene: TRBD2; abundance: few; CDR3nt: TGCGCCAGCAGCCTGGGGCTAGCGGGAGTTCCCACTGAGCAGTTCTTC; CDR3aa: CASSLGLAGVPTEQFF
j_gene: TRBJ2-2; v_gene: TRBV5-1; d_gene: .; abundance: .; CDR3nt: TGCGCCAGCAGCCTCGGCGAGGGGGCGAACACCGGGGAGCTGTTTTTT; CDR3aa: CASSLGEGANTGELFF
j_gene: TRBJ2-7; v_gene: TRBV7-9; d_gene: TRBD2; abundance: .; CDR3nt: TGTGCCAGCAGCTTTACAACTAGCGGAACCTACGAGCAGTACTTC; CDR3aa: CASSFTTSGTYEQYF
j_gene: TRBJ2-1; v_gene: TRBV7-2; d_gene: TRBD2; abundance: many; CDR3nt: TGTGCCAGCAGCTTAGGTCTAGCGGGAGGGAGGAATGAGCAGTTCTTC; CDR3aa: CASSLGLAGGRNEQFF
j_gene: TRBJ2-2; v_gene: TRBV5-1; d_gene: .; abundance: few; CDR3nt: TGCGCCAGCAGCTTGGGGGCATACACCGGGGAGCTGTTTTTT; CDR3aa: CASSLGAYTGELFF
j_gene: TRBJ2-5; v_gene: TRBV4-1; d_gene: .; abundance: .; CDR3nt: TGCGCCAGCAGCCCCCCCCCAGGGGTGAAGACCCAGTACTTC; CDR3aa: CASSPPPGVKTQYF
j_gene: TRBJ2-7; v_gene: TRBV12-3/TRBV12-4; d_gene: .; abundance: few; CDR3nt: TGTGCCAGCGGAGGCTCTGGGACGCAACAGTACTTC; CDR3aa: CASGGSGTQQYF
j_gene: TRBJ2-7; v_gene: TRBV5-1; d_gene: .; abundance: .; CDR3nt: TGCGCCAGCAGCTTCACCGGGAATGCCGAGCAGTACTTC; CDR3aa: CASSFTGNAEQYF
j_gene: TRBJ2-2; v_gene: TRBV5-6; d_gene: TRBD1; abundance: many; CDR3nt: TGTGCCAGCAGCTTGGGACAGGGGCTCGGGGAGCTGTTTTTT; CDR3aa: CASSLGQGLGELFF
j_gene: TRBJ2-2; v_gene: TRBV29-1; d_gene: TRBD2; abundance: .; CDR3nt: TGCAGCGTTGAAGTGACTAGCGGGAGGAGGGCCGGGGAGCTGTTTTTT; CDR3aa: CSVEVTSGRRAGELFF
j_gene: TRBJ2-7; v_gene: TRBV5-1; d_gene: .; abundance: few; CDR3nt: TGCGCCAGCAGCTTGAGGCCCCTAAACTACGAGCAGTACTTC; CDR3aa: CASSLRPLNYEQYF